The next 27 T cell receptor beta chains were all read from a single sample in a study of shared clonotypes between healthy human individuals. Generated by immunoSEQ multiplex PCR, the TCRdb table keeps only in-frame clones and is missing some. The sample has under 600,000 clones; about 96% are singletons. Sequencing was carried out using naive CD4+ T cells sorted from blood. Regarding subset: CD45RA+ positively selected. The receptors were sampled from a woman between 25 and 40 years old in good health.

The rearrangement joins TRBV9 to TRBJ2-3, with D tentatively TRBD2 (5 bases). The CDR3 length is 21 residues. Between the trimmed V and J ends, which lost 4 bases and 0 bases, there was a span of 30 bases. Germline V CDR1 and CDR2: SGDLS, YYNGEE. CDR3 nucleotides: TGTGCCAGCAGCCCCCCCGGTGGTAGCTCGTCCGGACTTGCTAGCACAGATACGCAGTATTTT. Amino acids: CASSPPGGSSSGLASTDTQYF.

This clone was seen a single time. The chain combines TRBV6-5 with TRBJ1-2; a weak D match, TRBD1 (5 bases). Germline values: CDR1 MNHEY, CDR2 SVGAGI. This CDR3 comprises 15 residues. Trimming removed 2 bases at V and 3 bases at J, with 13 bases between. The CDR3 DNA follows: TGTGCCAGCAGTTACGGGGGGGTCTCTGACTATGGCTACACCTTC. Translation: CASSYGGVSDYGYTF.

This clone was recorded only once. The rearrangement links TRBV9 to TRBJ1-4; D ambiguous. The ends were cut back, 5 bases at V and 8 bases at J, with 7 bases in the middle. Germline V gives CDR1 SGDLS, CDR2 YYNGEE. This CDR3 has 11 amino acids. The CDR3 loop is CASSSGEKLFF. The CDR3 DNA sequence: TGTGCCAGCAGTTCTGGGGAAAAACTGTTTTTT.

The chain uses TRBV4-2 and TRBJ2-3; 7 nucleotides match TRBD2. The length of the CDR3 is 17 residues. V trimming: 1 base; J trimming: 2 bases; junction bases outside the gene matches: 9. Germline V CDR1 and CDR2: LGHNA, YNFKEQ. The DNA for the CDR3 is TGTGCCAGCAGCCAAGTAGGTAGCGGGCTTAACACAGATACGCAGTATTTT. Translated: CASSQVGSGLNTDTQYF.

The gene calls are TRBV5-1 and TRBJ2-7; D gene unclear. Trimming removed 4 bases at V and 3 bases at J, with 8 bases between. CDR1 is SGHRS, CDR2 YFSETQ, per germline. CDR3 size: 12 residues. This chain's CDR3 is CASSPDLYEQYF. The CDR3 DNA reads as TGCGCCAGCAGCCCGGACCTCTACGAGCAGTACTTC.

This chain uses TRBV4-1 with TRBJ1-2, with 9 nucleotides matching TRBD1. The CDR3 is 15 residues long. V gave up 2 bases and J gave up 4 bases; unmatched junction bases: 5. Germline loops: CDR1 MGHRA, CDR2 YSYEKL. The CDR3 sequence: CASSQRTGATYGYTF. For the CDR3, the DNA is TGCGCCAGCAGCCAACGGACAGGGGCTACCTATGGCTACACCTTC.

This clone has a single count. The chain recombines TRBV5-1 with TRBJ1-2; D call uncertain. CDR3 length equals 12 residues. The V end lost 4 bases, the J end lost 2 bases, and 6 bases lay between the germline ends. Germline CDR1 reads SGHRS; CDR2 reads YFSETQ. CDR3 bases: TGCGCCAGCAGCGCGGACAACTATGGCTACACCTTC. As protein: CASSADNYGYTF.

The chain is built from TRBV19 and TRBJ2-2; 7 positions agree with TRBD1. The germline V gene encodes CDR1 LNHDA and CDR2 SQIVND (reference sequence). J was trimmed by 4 bases and V by 3 bases; bases with no gene match: 14. The CDR3 has 18 residues. The CDR3 nucleotides read TGTGCCAGTAGTATTTTGACAGGGCCCTTGTGGGGCACCGGGGAGCTGTTTTTT. It specifies CASSILTGPLWGTGELFF.

This chain uses TRBV7-9 with TRBJ2-3, with D perhaps assigned TRBD1 or TRBD2 (5 bases each). In germline, CDR1 is SEHNR, CDR2 FQNEAQ (reference sequence). This CDR3 is built from 16 residues. Trimming cost V 0 bases and J 6 bases, with 16 bases left between them. The chain's CDR3 is CASSLAPGTASDTQYF. CDR3 coding DNA: TGTGCCAGCAGCTTAGCCCCAGGGACCGCATCGGATACGCAGTATTTT.

In its sample, this clone was seen once. V and J are TRBV25-1 and TRBJ2-7; TRBD2 aligns across 9 bases. After removal of 4 bases from V and 1 base from J, the junction contained 5 bases not matched to a gene. Germline V gene lookup returns CDR1 MGHDK and CDR2 SYGVNS. The CDR3 is made up of 15 amino acids. The CDR3 here is CASSVLAGASYEQYF. The CDR3 bases are TGTGCCAGCAGTGTCTTAGCGGGAGCATCCTACGAGCAGTACTTC.

V and J are TRBV5-1 and TRBJ1-4; maybe TRBD1 (5 bases). Germline V CDR1 and CDR2: SGHRS, YFSETQ. V lost 1 base, J lost 7 bases, and 23 bases lay in between. CDR3 length equals 18 residues. CDR3 in DNA: TGCGCCAGCAGCTTGTATCCAGGGCCCGGAATCGATCTTGAAAAACTGTTTTTT. As protein: CASSLYPGPGIDLEKLFF.

The rearrangement uses TRBV30 and TRBJ2-7; D call uncertain. The CDR3 covers 11 residues. V lost 1 base to trimming and J lost 3 bases, with 4 bases between them. Germline V gene sequence: CDR1 GTSNPN, CDR2 SVGIG (reference sequence). CDR3 protein: CAWSDLYEQYF. Here the CDR3 DNA reads TGTGCCTGGAGTGATCTCTACGAGCAGTACTTC.

The chain links TRBV6-5 to TRBJ2-7; 8 bases are shared with TRBD2. V lost 5 bases, J lost 0 bases, and 6 bases stayed unmatched. This CDR3 comprises 15 residues. CDR1 and CDR2 from the germline V gene are MNHEY and SVGAGI. CDR3 protein: CASSLAGRVSYEQYF. The CDR3 region has the DNA TGTGCCAGCAGTCTCGCCGGGAGGGTCTCCTACGAGCAGTACTTC.

This sequence joins TRBV29-1 and TRBJ2-1, with D perhaps TRBD2 (6 bases). CDR3 length equals 14 residues. Germline CDR1 is SQVTM and CDR2 is ANQGSEA. V lost 4 bases, J lost 6 bases, and 16 bases lay in between. The CDR3 loop reads CSVAMTRSGNEQFF. CDR3 nucleotide sequence: TGCAGCGTTGCTATGACTAGGTCAGGCAATGAGCAGTTCTTC.

This chain links TRBV5-4 with TRBJ1-2; the D gene is possibly TRBD1 (5 bases). V dropped 4 bases and J dropped 6 bases, with 13 bases sitting between them. Germline V gene sequence: CDR1 SGHNT, CDR2 YYREEE (reference sequence). CDR3 length: 13 amino acids. CDR3 sequence: CASSPQGGHGYTF. CDR3 nucleotide sequence: TGTGCCAGCAGCCCGCAGGGAGGCCATGGCTACACCTTC. The variable domain in full, completed from reference TRBV5-4 and TRBJ1-2, reads ETGVTQSPTHLIKTRGQQVTLRCSSQSGHNTVSWYQQALGQGPQFIFQYYREEENGRGNFPPRFSGLQFPNYSSELNVNALELDDSALYLCASSPQGGHGYTFGSGTRLTVV.

The chain combines TRBV21-1 with TRBJ2-2; TRBD2 reflects the table's D call only, with no check against the DNA. TRBV21-1 represents a pseudogene. This CDR3 contains 17 residues. The CDR3 sequence: CASSKGCGRETGGELFF. For the CDR3, the DNA is TGTGCCAGCAGCAAAGGTTGCGGGAGGGAAACAGGCGGGGAGCTGTTTTTT.

The gene calls are TRBV7-9 and TRBJ2-4; D unclear. The CDR3 length is 13 residues. The germline V gene encodes CDR1 SEHNR and CDR2 FQNEAQ (reference sequence). V was trimmed by 6 bases and J by 0 bases, leaving 6 bases between them. CDR3 coding DNA: TGTGCCAGCAGGTCGCTAGCCAAAAACATTCAGTACTTC. Translation gives CASRSLAKNIQYF.

Details on this clone: The same CDR3 arises from other DNA sequences in this sample as well. The V call is TRBV2, the J call TRBJ2-6; a possible D gene is TRBD1 (5 bases). The CDR3 consists of 15 residues. CDR1 is SNHLY and CDR2 is FYNNEI in the germline V gene. Deletions cut 3 bases from V and 3 bases from J, with 9 bases between. The CDR3 region has the DNA TGTGCCAGCAGTGACAGGGATAGTGGGGCCAACGTCCTGACTTTC. Protein: CASSDRDSGANVLTF.

V usage is TRBV7-9 and J usage is TRBJ1-1; D unclear. Deletions cut 6 bases from V and 5 bases from J, with 7 bases between. This CDR3 is 11 amino acids long. Germline V gene sequence: CDR1 SEHNR, CDR2 FQNEAQ (reference sequence). In nucleotides, the CDR3 is TGTGCCAGCAGGGGGAGAACTGAAGCTTTCTTT. The encoded protein is CASRGRTEAFF.

The V gene is TRBV6-6, the J gene TRBJ2-7, with TRBD2 identical over 13 bases. The V segment lost 6 bases and the J segment 6 bases; nucleotides outside the gene matches: 5. Germline V gene sequence: CDR1 MNHNY, CDR2 SVGAGI (reference sequence). The CDR3 spans 14 residues. The CDR3 sequence is CASRGGLAGREQYF. Here the CDR3 DNA reads TGTGCCAGCAGGGGGGGACTAGCGGGACGCGAGCAGTACTTC.

The chain couples TRBV19 to TRBJ1-5; 7 positions match TRBD1. V lost 3 bases and J lost 1; bases outside the gene matches: 6. The CDR3 runs to 16 residues. Germline CDR1 and CDR2: LNHDA and SQIVND (reference sequence). The CDR3 DNA is TGTGCCAGTAGTATCCTCGGGACAGCGAGCAATCAGCCCCAGCATTTT. The encoded protein is CASSILGTASNQPQHF.

This clone was detected once. The rearrangement links TRBV29-1 to TRBJ2-7; D gene uncertain. Trimming shortened V by 5 bases and J by 2 bases, and 13 bases separated the two germline ends. CDR1 is SQVTM, CDR2 ANQGSEA, per germline. This CDR3 comprises 13 residues. CDR3 in DNA: TGCAGCGTTCAAGGTCTACAGACCTACGAGCAGTACTTC. Translating gives CSVQGLQTYEQYF.

The V gene is TRBV6-1, the J gene TRBJ1-3; no clear D. Trimming shortened V by 8 bases and J by 0 bases, and 11 bases separated the two germline ends. This CDR3 is 14 amino acids long. Germline CDR1 is MNHNS and CDR2 is SASEGT. CDR3 in DNA: TGTGCCAGCGGCCAGGCTGACTCTGGAAACACCATATATTTT. The encoded protein is CASGQADSGNTIYF.

The V call is TRBV28, the J call TRBJ2-7, with TRBD2 matching over 11 bases. Germline V gene data show CDR1 as MDHEN and CDR2 as SYDVKM. J lost 2 bases, V lost 5 bases, and 8 bases had no gene match. The length of the CDR3 is 16 residues. The CDR3 reads CASSPPGTSGTYEQYF. The CDR3 nucleotides read TGTGCCAGCAGTCCTCCCGGGACTAGCGGAACCTACGAGCAGTACTTC.

The J gene is TRBJ2-1, the V gene TRBV7-9, with 14 nucleotides matching TRBD2. The germline CDR1 and CDR2 sequences are SEHNR and FQNEAQ (reference sequence). This CDR3 contains 13 residues. With 3 bases clipped from V and 15 bases from J, the junction kept 4 bases outside the gene matches. The CDR3 reads CASSFGTSGSLFF. CDR3 nucleotide sequence: TGTGCCAGCAGCTTCGGGACTAGCGGGAGTCTGTTCTTC.

The chain recombines TRBV30 with TRBJ2-2; D remains unclear. CDR1 and CDR2 (germline): GTSNPN, SVGIG (reference sequence). Trimming left V 8 bases short and J 6 bases short, with 16 bases between. This CDR3 region has 13 residues. The CDR3 protein is CARSHSLSGELFF. CDR3 DNA: TGTGCCCGATCACACAGTTTGTCCGGGGAGCTGTTTTTT.

This clone was seen only a few times. Within the sample, other DNA sequences also encode this same CDR3. The V gene is TRBV28, the J gene TRBJ1-2, with D uncertain. Trimming removed 4 bases from V and 4 bases from J, with 4 bases in between. The CDR3 consists of 11 residues. Germline V gene data show CDR1 as MDHEN and CDR2 as SYDVKM. The CDR3 sequence is CASSSPYGYTF. The CDR3 DNA reads TGTGCCAGCAGTTCACCCTATGGCTACACCTTC.